This T cell receptor beta chain was identified during a study of T cells in pancreatic ductal adenocarcinoma. The selected patients with pancreatic ductal adenocarcinoma had surgery but no neoadjuvant therapy. As to this clone: Antigen specificity is unknown.

Measured with immunoSEQ multiplex PCR; TCRdb has only the in-frame clones, and not every one. The sample yields some 16,000 clones, about 90% seen once. Whole-study findings and limits: Blood had more productive templates and 6 to 9-fold more unique clonotypes than tumor.

This CDR3 contains 13 residues. Germline values: CDR1 MNHEY, CDR2 SVGAGI. V was clipped by 5 bases and J by 8 bases, with 10 bases between them. Specimen: PBMCs. The chain uses TRBV6-5 and TRBJ1-6; D is uncertain. The TCR originated in a human donor with pancreatic ductal adenocarcinoma. CDR3 DNA sequence: TGTGCCAGCAGTGAAGCGAGGTATTCACCCCTCCACTTT. It translates to CASSEARYSPLHF.